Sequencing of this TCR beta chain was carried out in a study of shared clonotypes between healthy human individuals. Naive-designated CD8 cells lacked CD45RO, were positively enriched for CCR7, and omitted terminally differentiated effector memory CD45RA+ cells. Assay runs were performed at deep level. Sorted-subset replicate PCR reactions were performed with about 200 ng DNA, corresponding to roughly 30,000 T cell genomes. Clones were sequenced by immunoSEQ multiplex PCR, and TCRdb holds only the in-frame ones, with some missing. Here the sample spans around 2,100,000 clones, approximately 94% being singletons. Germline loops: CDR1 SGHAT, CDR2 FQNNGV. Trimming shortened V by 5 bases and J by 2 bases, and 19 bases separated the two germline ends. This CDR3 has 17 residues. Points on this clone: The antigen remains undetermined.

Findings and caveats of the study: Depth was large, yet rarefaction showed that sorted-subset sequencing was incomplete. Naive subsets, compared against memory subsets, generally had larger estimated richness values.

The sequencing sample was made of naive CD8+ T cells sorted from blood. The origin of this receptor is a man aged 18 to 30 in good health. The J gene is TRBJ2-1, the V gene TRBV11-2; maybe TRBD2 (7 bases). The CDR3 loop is CASSLVVGGQTYNEQFF. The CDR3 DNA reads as TGTGCCAGCAGCCTGGTCGTGGGGGGGCAAACCTACAATGAGCAGTTCTTC.